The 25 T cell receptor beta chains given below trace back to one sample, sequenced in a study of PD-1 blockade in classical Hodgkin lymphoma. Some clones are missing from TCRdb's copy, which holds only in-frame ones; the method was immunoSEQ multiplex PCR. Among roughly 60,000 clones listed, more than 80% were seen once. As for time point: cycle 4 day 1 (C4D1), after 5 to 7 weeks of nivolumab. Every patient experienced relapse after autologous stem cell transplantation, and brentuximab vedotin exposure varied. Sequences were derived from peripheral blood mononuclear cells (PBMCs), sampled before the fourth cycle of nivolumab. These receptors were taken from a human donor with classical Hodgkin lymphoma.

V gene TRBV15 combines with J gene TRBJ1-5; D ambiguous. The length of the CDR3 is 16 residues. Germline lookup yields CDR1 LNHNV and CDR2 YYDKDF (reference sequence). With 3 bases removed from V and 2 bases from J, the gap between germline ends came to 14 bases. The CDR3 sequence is CATSRLPGLGNQPQHF. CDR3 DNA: TGTGCCACCAGCAGGCTCCCCGGTCTCGGCAATCAGCCCCAGCATTTT. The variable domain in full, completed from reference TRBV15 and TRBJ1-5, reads DAMVIQNPRYQVTQFGKPVTLSCSQTLNHNVMYWYQQKSSQAPKLLFHYYDKDFNNEADTPDNFQSRRPNTSFCFLDIRSPGLGDTAMYLCATSRLPGLGNQPQHFGDGTRLSIL.

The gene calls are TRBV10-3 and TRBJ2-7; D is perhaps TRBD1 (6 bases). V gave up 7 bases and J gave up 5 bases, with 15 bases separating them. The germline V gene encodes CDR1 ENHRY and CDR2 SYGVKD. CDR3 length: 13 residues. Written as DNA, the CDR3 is TGTGCCATCAACCCGACAGGTATCGACGAGCAGTACTTC. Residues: CAINPTGIDEQYF.

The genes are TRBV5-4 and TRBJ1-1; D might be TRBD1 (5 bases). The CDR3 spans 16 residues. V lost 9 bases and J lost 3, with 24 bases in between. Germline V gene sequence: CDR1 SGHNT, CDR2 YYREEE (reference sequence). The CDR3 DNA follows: TGTGCCATGCGGGGCCTCGCCAACCAGTGGGACACTGAAGCTTTCTTT. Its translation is CAMRGLANQWDTEAFF.

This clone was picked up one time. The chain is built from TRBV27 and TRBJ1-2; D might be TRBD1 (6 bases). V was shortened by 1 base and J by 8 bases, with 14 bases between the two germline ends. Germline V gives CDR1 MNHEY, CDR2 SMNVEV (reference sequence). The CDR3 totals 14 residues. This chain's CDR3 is CASSLFGGRNGYTF. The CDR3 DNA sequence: TGTGCCAGCAGTTTATTCGGGGGGCGTAACGGCTACACCTTC.

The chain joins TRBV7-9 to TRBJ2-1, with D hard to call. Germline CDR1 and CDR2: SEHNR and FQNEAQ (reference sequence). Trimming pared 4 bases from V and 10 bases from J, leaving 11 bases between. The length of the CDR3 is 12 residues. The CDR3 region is CASSSPGGEQFF. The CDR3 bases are TGTGCCAGCAGCTCCCCTGGCGGCGAGCAGTTCTTC.

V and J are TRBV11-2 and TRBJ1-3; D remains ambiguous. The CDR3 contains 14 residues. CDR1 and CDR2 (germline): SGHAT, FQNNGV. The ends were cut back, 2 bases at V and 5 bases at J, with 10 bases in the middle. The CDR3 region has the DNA TGTGCCAGCAGCTTAAGTACCGCCAGAAACACCATATATTTT. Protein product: CASSLSTARNTIYF.

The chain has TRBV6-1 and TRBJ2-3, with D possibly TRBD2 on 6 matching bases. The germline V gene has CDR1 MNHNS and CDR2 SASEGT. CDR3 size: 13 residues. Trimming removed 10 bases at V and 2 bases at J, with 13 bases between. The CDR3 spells CAIGGGLTDTQYF. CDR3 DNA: TGTGCCATAGGTGGGGGACTCACAGATACGCAGTATTTT.

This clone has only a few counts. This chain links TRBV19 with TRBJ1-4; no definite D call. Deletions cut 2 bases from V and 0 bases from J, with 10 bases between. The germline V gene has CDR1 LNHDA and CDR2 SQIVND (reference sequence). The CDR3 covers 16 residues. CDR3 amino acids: CASSILRYATNEKLFF. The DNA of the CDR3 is TGTGCCAGTAGTATACTTCGGTATGCAACTAATGAAAAACTGTTTTTT. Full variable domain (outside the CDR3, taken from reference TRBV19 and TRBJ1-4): DGGITQSPKYLFRKEGQNVTLSCEQNLNHDAMYWYRQDPGQGLRLIYYSQIVNDFQKGDIAEGYSVSREKKESFPLTVTSAQKNPTAFYLCASSILRYATNEKLFFGSGTQLSVL.

The CDR3 coding sequence is TGTGCCAGCAGTCCTCTGGGGGGGGGAAGGACTGAAGCTTTCTTT. This gives the protein CASSPLGGGRTEAFF. V is TRBV27 and J is TRBJ1-1, with D tentatively TRBD1 (5 bases). Trimming cost V 5 bases and J 5 bases, with 18 bases left between them. Germline-derived CDR1 and CDR2 are MNHEY and SMNVEV (reference sequence). The CDR3 runs 15 residues.

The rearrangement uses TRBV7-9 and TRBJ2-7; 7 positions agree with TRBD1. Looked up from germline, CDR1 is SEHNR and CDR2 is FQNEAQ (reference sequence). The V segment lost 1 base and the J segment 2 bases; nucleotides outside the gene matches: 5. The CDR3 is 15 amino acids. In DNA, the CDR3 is TGTGCCAGCAGCTTAGGGAAGACAGGGCCCTACGAGCAGTACTTC. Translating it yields CASSLGKTGPYEQYF.

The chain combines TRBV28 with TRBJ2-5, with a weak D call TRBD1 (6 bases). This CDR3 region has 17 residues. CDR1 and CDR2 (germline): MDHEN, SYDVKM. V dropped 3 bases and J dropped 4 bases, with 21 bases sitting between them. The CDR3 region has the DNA TGTGCCAGCAGTTTCCCTAGTCTCCAGGGGTGGGGAGAGACCCAGTACTTC. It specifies CASSFPSLQGWGETQYF.

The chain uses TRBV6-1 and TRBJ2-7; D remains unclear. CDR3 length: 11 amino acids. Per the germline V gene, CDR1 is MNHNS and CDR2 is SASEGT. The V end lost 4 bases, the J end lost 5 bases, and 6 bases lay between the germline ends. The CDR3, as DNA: TGTGCCAGCAGTGGGTTGAACGAGCAGTACTTC. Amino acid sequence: CASSGLNEQYF.

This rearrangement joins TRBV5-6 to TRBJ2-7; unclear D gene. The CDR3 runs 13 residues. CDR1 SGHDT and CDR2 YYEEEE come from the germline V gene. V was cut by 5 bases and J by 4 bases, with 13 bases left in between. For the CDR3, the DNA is TGTGCCAGCAGGACCCAAGTGAGATACGAGCAGTACTTC. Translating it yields CASRTQVRYEQYF. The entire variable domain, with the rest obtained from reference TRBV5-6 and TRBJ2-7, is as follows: DAGVTQSPTHLIKTRGQQVTLRCSPKSGHDTVSWYQQALGQGPQFIFQYYEEEERQRGNFPDRFSGHQFPNYSSELNVNALLLGDSALYLCASRTQVRYEQYFGPGTRLTVT.

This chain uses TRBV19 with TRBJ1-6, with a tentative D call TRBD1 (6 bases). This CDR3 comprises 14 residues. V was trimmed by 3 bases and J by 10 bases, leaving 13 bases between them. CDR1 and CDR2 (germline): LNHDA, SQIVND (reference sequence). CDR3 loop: CASSMGGGQSPLHF. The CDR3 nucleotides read TGTGCCAGTAGTATGGGGGGGGGCCAGTCACCCCTCCACTTT.

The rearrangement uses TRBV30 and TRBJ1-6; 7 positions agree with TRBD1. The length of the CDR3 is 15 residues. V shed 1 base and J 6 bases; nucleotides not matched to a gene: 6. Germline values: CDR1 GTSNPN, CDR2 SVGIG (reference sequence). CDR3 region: CAWSGRQGGNSPLHF. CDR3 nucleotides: TGTGCCTGGAGTGGAAGACAGGGAGGTAATTCACCCCTCCACTTT. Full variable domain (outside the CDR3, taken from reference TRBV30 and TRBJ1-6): SQTIHQWPATLVQPVGSPLSLECTVEGTSNPNLYWYRQAAGRGLQLLFYSVGIGQISSEVPQNLSASRPQDRQFILSSKKLLLSDSGFYLCAWSGRQGGNSPLHFGNGTRLTVT.

Written as DNA, the CDR3 is TGTGCCAGCTCACCAGGGGAAGATCAGCCCCAGCATTTT. Translated: CASSPGEDQPQHF. V gene TRBV18 combines with J gene TRBJ1-5, with D uncertain. Germline lookup yields CDR1 KGHSH and CDR2 LQKENI. This CDR3 comprises 13 residues. V dropped 2 bases and J dropped 5 bases, with 7 bases sitting between them.

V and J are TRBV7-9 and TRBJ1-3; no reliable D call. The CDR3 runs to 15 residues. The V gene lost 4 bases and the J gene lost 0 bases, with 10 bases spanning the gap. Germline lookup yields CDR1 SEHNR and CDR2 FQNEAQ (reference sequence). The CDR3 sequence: CASSSTGSSGNTIYF. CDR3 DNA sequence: TGTGCCAGCAGCTCGACGGGGAGCTCTGGAAACACCATATATTTT.

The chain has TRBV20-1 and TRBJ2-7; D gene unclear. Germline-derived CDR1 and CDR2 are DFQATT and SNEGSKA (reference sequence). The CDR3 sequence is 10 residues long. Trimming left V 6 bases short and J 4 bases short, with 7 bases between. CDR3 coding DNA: TGCAGTGCCCATGCATACGAGCAGTACTTC. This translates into CSAHAYEQYF.

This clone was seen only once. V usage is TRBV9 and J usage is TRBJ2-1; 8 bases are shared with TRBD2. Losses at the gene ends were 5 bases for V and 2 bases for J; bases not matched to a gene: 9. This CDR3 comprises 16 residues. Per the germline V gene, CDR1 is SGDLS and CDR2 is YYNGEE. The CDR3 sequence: CASSGTGGRTYNEQFF. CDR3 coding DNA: TGTGCCAGCAGTGGCACGGGGGGGCGAACCTACAATGAGCAGTTCTTC.

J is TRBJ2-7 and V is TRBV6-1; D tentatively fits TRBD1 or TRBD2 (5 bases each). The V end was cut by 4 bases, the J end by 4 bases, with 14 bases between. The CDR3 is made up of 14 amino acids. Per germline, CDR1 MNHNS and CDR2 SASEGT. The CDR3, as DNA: TGTGCCAGCAGTGGGTTCCTAGAGGGGTACGAGCAGTACTTC. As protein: CASSGFLEGYEQYF.

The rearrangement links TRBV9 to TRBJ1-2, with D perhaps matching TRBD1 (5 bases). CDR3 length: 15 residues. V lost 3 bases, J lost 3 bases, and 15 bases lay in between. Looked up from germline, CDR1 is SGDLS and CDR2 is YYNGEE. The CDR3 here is CASSDPGRGDYGYTF. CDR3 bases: TGTGCCAGCAGCGATCCCGGCCGGGGGGACTATGGCTACACCTTC.

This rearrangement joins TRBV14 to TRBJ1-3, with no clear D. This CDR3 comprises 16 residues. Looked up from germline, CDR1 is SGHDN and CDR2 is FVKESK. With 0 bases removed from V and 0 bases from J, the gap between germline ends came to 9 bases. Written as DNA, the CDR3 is TGTGCCAGCAGCCAAGATCTGGTACTCTCTGGAAACACCATATATTTT. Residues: CASSQDLVLSGNTIYF. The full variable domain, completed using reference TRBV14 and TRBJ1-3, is EAGVTQFPSHSVIEKGQTVTLRCDPISGHDNLYWYRRVMGKEIKFLLHFVKESKQDESGMPNNRFLAERTGGTYSTLKVQPAELEDSGVYFCASSQDLVLSGNTIYFGEGSWLTVV.

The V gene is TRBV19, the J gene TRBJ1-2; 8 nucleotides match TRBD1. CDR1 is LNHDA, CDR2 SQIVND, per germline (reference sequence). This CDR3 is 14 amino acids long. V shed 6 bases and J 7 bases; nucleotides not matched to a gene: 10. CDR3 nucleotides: TGTGCCAGTAGCCCGGGACAGGAATTCTCTGGCTACACCTTC. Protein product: CASSPGQEFSGYTF.

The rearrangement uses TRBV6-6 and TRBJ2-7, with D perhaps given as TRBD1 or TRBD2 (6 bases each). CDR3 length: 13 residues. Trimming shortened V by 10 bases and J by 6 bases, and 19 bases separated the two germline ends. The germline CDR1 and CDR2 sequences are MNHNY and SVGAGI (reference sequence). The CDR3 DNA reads TGTGCCACGTTAACGACTGGAGGGGGCGAGCAGTACTTC. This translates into CATLTTGGGEQYF.

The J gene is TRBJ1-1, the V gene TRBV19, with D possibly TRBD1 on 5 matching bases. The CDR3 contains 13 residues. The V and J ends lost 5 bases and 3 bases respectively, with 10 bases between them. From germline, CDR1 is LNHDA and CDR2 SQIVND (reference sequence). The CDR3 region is CASSDGTYTEAFF. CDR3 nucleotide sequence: TGTGCCAGTAGTGACGGGACGTACACTGAAGCTTTCTTT.